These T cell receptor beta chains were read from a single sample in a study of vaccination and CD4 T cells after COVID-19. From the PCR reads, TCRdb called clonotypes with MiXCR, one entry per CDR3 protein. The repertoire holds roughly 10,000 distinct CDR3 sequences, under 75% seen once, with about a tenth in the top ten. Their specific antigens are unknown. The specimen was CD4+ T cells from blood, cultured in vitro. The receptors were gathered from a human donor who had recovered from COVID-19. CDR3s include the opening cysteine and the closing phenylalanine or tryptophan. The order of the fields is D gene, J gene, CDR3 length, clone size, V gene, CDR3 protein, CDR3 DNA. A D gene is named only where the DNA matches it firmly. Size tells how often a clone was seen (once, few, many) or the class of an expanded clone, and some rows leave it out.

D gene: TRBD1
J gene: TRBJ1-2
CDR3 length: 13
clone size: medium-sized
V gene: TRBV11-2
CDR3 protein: CASSRTGGNGYTF
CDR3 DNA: TGTGCCAGCAGTCGGACAGGGGGCAATGGCTACACCTTC

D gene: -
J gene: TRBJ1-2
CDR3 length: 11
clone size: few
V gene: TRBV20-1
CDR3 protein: CSASEGSGYTF
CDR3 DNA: TGCAGTGCTAGTGAGGGGTCCGGCTACACCTTC

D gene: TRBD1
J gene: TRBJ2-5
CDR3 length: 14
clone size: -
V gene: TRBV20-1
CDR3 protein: CSAIPGQRKETQYF
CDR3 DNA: TGCAGTGCTATACCGGGACAGCGGAAGGAGACCCAGTACTTC

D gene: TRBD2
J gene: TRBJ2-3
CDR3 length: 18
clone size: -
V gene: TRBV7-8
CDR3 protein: CASSLVARGLAGSDTQYF
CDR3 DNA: TGTGCCAGCAGCTTAGTGGCCCGAGGATTAGCGGGGTCAGATACGCAGTATTTT

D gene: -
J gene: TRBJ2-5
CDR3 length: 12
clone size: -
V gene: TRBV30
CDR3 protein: CAWSPASQTQYF
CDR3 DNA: TGTGCCTGGAGTCCCGCCAGTCAGACCCAGTACTTC

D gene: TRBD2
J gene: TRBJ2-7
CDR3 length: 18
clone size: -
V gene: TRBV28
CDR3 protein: CASSLSRGIGSFDYEQYF
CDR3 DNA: TGTGCCAGCAGTTTATCGCGGGGGATCGGTTCATTTGACTACGAGCAGTACTTC

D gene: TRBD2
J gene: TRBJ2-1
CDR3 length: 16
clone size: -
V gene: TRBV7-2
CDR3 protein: CASSLAGGSHYNEQFF
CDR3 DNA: TGTGCCAGCAGCTTAGCTGGCGGGAGCCACTACAATGAGCAGTTCTTC

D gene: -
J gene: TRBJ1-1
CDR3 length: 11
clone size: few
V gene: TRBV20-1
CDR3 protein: CSAIINTEAFF
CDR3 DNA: TGCAGTGCGATTATAAACACTGAAGCTTTCTTT

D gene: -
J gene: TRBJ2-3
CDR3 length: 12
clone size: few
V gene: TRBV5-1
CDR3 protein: CASSSTVDTQYF
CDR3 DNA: TGCGCCAGCAGCTCGACAGTAGATACGCAGTATTTT

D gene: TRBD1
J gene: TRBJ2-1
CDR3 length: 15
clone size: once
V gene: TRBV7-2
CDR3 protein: CASSLVGTGSNEQFF
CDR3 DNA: TGTGCCAGCAGCTTAGTAGGGACAGGGTCCAATGAGCAGTTCTTC

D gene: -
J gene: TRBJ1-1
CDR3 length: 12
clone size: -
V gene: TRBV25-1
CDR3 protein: CASSEGGSEAFF
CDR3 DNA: TGTGCCAGCAGTGAAGGGGGCTCTGAAGCTTTCTTT

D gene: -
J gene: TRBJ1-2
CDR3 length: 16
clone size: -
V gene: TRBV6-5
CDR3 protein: CASSYSDSSTNYGYTF
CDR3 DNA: TGTGCCAGCAGTTACTCGGACTCAAGTACTAACTATGGCTACACCTTC

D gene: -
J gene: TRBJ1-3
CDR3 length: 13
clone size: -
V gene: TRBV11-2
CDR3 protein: CASSPRGGNTIYF
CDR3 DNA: TGTGCCAGCAGCCCCCGGGGCGGAAACACCATATATTTT

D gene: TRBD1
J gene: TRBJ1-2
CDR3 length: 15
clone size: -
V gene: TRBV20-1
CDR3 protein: CSADKPGQPNYGYTF
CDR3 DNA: TGCAGTGCTGACAAACCGGGACAGCCCAACTATGGCTACACCTTC

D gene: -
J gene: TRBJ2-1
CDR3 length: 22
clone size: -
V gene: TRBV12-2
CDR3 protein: CASRFKTGRTSGGESSYNEQFF
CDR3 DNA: TGTGCAAGTCGCTTTAAGACTGGAAGGACTAGCGGGGGGGAGAGCTCCTACAATGAGCAGTTCTTC

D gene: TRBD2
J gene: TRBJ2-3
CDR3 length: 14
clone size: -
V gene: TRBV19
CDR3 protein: CASRGLAVTNTQYF
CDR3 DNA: TGTGCCAGTAGAGGACTAGCCGTTACAAATACGCAGTATTTT

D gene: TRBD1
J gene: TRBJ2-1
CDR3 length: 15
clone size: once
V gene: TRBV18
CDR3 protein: CASSRSGQAYNEQFF
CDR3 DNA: TGTGCCAGCTCACGATCGGGACAGGCCTACAATGAGCAGTTCTTC

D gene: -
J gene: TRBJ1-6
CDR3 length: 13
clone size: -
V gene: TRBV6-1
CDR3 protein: CASSEIYNSPLHF
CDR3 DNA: TGTGCCAGCAGTGAGATTTATAATTCACCCCTCCACTTT

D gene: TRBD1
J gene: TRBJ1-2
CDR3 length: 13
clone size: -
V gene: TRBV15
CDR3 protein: CATSRDRENGYTF
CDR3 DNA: TGTGCCACCAGCAGGGACAGGGAAAATGGCTACACCTTC

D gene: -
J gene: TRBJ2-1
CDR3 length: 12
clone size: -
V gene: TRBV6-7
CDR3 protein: CASQGRANEQFF
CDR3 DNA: TGTGCCAGTCAGGGCAGGGCCAATGAGCAGTTCTTC

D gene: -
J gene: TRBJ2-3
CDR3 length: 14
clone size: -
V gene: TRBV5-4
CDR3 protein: CASSLLRVADTQYF
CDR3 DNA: TGTGCCAGCAGCTTACTGAGGGTGGCAGATACGCAGTATTTT

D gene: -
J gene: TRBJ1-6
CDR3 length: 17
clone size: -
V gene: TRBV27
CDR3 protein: CASTLGGLRSYNSPLHF
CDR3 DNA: TGTGCCAGCACCCTAGGGGGGCTGAGGTCCTATAATTCACCCCTCCACTTT

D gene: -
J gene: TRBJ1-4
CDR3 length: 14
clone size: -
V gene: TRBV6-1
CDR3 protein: CASRTGTSGEKLFF
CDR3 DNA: TGTGCCAGCAGGACGGGGACATCGGGGGAAAAACTGTTTTTT

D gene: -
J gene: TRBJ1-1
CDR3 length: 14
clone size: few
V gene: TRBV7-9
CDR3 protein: CASSQTGSFTEAFF
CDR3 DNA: TGTGCCAGCAGCCAAACAGGGTCCTTCACTGAAGCTTTCTTT

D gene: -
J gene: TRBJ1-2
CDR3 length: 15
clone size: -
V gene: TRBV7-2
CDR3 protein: CANGGPGGAQHGYTF
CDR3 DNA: TGTGCCAATGGGGGGCCCGGGGGCGCGCAACATGGCTACACCTTC

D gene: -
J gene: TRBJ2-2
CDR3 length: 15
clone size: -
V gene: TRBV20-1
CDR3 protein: CSARDEGRGTGELFF
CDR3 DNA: TGCAGTGCTAGAGATGAGGGACGGGGCACCGGGGAGCTGTTTTTT

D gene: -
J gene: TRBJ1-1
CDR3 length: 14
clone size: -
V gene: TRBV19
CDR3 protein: CASSILGLNTEAFF
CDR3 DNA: TGTGCCAGTAGTATTTTGGGGCTAAACACTGAAGCTTTCTTT

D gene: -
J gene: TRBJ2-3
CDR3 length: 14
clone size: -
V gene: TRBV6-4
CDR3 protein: CASSIGPGADTQYF
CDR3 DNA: TGTGCCAGCAGTATAGGCCCCGGGGCAGATACGCAGTATTTT